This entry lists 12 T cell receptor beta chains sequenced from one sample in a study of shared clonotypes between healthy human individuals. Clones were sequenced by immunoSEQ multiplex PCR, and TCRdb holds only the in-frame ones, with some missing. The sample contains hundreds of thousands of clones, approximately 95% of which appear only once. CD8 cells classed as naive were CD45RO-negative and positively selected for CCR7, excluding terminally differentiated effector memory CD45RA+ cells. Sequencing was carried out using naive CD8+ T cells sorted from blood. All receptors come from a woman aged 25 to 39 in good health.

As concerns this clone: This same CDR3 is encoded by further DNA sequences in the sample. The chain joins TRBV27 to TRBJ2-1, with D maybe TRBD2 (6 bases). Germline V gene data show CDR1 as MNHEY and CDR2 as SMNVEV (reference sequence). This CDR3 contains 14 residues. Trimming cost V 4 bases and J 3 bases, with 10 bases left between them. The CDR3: CASSSTGGYNEQFF. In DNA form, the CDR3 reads TGTGCCAGCAGTTCGACCGGGGGCTACAATGAGCAGTTCTTC.

CDR3 region: CASRTVYSNQPQHF. CDR3 coding DNA: TGTGCCAGCAGGACAGTTTATAGCAATCAGCCCCAGCATTTT. The chain couples TRBV2 to TRBJ1-5; D is perhaps TRBD1 (5 bases). This CDR3 is 14 amino acids long. Germline values: CDR1 SNHLY, CDR2 FYNNEI. V gave up 6 bases and J gave up 0 bases, with 9 bases separating them.

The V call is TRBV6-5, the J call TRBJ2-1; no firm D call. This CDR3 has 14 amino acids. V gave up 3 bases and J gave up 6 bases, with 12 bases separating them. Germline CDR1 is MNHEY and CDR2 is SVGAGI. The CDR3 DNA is TGTGCCAGCAGTTATAGCCACCCTTTCAATGAGCAGTTCTTC. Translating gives CASSYSHPFNEQFF.

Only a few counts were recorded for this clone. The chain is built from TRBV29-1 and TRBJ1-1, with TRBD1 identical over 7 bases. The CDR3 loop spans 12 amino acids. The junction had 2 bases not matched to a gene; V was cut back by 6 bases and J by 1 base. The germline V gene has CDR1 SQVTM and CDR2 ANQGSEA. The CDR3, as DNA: TGCAGCGTCCAGGGGGGGAACACTGAAGCTTTCTTT. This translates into CSVQGGNTEAFF. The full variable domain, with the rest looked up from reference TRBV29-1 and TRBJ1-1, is SAVISQKPSRDICQRGTSLTIQCQVDSQVTMMFWYRQQPGQSLTLIATANQGSEATYESGFVIDKFPISRPNLTFSTLTVSNMSPEDSSIYLCSVQGGNTEAFFGQGTRLTVV.

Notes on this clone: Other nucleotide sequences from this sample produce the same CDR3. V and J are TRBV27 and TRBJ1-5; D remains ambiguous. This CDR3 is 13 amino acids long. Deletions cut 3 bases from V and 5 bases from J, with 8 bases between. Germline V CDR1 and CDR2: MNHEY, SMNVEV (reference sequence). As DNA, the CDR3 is TGTGCCAGCAGTTTCGGCAGACATCAGCCCCAGCATTTT. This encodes CASSFGRHQPQHF.

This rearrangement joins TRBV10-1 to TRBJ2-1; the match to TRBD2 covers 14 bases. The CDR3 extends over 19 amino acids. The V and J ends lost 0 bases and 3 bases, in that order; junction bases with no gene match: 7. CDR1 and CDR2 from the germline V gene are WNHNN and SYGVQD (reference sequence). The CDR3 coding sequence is TGCGCCAGCAGTGAGTCCGGGACTAGCGGGAGATTAAGCTACAATGAGCAGTTCTTC. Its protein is CASSESGTSGRLSYNEQFF.

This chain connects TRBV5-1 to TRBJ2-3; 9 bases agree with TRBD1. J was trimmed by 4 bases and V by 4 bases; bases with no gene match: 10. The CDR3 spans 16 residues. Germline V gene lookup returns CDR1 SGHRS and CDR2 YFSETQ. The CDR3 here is CASSQAGQGPPDTQYF. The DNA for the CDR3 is TGCGCCAGCAGCCAGGCGGGACAGGGTCCCCCAGATACGCAGTATTTT.

In nucleotides, the CDR3 is TGTGCCAGCAGTATTAGCGGGATAAACTCCTACAATGAGCAGTTCTTC. Translating gives CASSISGINSYNEQFF. The gene calls are TRBV28 and TRBJ2-1, with TRBD2 matching over 8 bases. The CDR3 runs to 16 residues. Losses at the gene ends were 5 bases for V and 0 bases for J; bases not matched to a gene: 6. CDR1 MDHEN and CDR2 SYDVKM come from the germline V gene.

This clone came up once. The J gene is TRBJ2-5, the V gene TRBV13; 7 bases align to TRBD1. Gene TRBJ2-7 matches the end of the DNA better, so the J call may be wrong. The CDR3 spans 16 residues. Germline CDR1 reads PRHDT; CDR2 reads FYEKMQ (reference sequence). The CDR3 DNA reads TGTGCCAGCAGCTCGCGGACAGGCCGAAGCTCCTACGAGCAGTACTTC. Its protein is CASSSRTGRSSYEQYF.

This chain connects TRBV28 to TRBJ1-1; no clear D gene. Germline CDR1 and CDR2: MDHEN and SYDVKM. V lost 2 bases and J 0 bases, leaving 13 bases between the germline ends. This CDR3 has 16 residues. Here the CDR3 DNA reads TGTGCCAGCAGTTTACCAGAGCGGGGTATGAACACTGAAGCTTTCTTT. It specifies CASSLPERGMNTEAFF.

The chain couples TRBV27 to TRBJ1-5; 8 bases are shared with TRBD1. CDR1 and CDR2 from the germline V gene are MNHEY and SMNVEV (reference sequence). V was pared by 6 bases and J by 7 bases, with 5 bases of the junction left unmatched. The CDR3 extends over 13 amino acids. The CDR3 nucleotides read TGTGCCAGCAGATCCGGGACAGGCCAGCCCCAGCATTTT. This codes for CASRSGTGQPQHF.

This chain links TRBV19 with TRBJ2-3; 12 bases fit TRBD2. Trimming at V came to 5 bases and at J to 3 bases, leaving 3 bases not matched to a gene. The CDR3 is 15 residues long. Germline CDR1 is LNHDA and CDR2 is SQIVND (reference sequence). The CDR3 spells CASSLTSGRTDTQYF. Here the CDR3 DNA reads TGTGCCAGTAGTCTAACTAGCGGGAGGACAGATACGCAGTATTTT.